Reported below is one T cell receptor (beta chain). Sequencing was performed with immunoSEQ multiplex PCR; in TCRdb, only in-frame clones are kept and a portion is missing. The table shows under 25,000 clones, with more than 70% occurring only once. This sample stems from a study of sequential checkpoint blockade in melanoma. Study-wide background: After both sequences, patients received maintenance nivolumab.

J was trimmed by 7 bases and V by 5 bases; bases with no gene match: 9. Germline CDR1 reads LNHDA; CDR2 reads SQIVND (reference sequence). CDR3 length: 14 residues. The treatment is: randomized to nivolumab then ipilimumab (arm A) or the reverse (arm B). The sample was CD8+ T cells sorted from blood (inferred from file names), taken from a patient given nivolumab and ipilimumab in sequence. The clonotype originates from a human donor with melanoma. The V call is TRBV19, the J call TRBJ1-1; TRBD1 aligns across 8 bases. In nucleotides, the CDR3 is TGTGCCAGTAGTTTTACCGGGACAGGCGATGAAGCTTTCTTT. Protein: CASSFTGTGDEAFF.